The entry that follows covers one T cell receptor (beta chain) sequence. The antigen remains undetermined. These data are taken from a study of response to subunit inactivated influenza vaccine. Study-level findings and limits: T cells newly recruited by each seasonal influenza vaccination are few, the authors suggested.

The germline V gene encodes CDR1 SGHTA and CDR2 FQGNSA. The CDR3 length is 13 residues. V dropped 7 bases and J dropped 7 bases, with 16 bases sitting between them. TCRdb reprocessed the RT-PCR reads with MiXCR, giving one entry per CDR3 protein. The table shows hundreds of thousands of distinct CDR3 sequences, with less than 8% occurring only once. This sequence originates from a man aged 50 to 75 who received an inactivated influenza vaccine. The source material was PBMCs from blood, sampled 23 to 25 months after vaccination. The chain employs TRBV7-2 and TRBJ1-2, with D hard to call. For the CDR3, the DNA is TGTGCCAGCATCCCATGGTGGCAATGTGGCTACACCTTC. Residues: CASIPWWQCGYTF.